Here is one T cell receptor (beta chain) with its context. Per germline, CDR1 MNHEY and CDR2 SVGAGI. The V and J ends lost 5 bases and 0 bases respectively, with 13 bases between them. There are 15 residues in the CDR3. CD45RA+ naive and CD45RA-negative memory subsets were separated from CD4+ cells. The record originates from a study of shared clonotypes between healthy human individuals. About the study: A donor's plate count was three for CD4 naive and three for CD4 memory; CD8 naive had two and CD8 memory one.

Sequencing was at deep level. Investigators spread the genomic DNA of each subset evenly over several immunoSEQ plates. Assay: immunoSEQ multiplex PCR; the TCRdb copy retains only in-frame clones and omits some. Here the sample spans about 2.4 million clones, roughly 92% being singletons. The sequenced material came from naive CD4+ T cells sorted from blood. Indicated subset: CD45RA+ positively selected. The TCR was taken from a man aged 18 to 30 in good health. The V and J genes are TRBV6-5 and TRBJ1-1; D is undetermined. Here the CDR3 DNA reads TGTGCCAGCAGTCGGTCGGGGAGAGTGAACACTGAAGCTTTCTTT. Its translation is CASSRSGRVNTEAFF.